These 21 T cell receptor beta chains originate from one sample sequenced in a study of blood T cell repertoires in COVID-19. Profiling relied on immunoSEQ multiplex PCR, and the TCRdb table lists in-frame clones only, not all of them. The sample records almost 200,000 clones, roughly 90% being singletons. The sample was PBMCs or T cells enriched from blood (not recorded which). All receptors derive from a woman between 18 and 30 years old who had recovered from COVID-19.

V usage is TRBV28 and J usage is TRBJ1-3, with D maybe TRBD1 (6 bases). This CDR3 spans 17 amino acids. With 10 bases removed from V and 5 bases from J, the gap between germline ends came to 27 bases. Per the germline V gene, CDR1 is MDHEN and CDR2 is SYDVKM. The CDR3 spells CATSQPRGAARRNTIYF. For the CDR3, the DNA is TGTGCCACCTCTCAACCCAGGGGCGCAGCTAGGAGAAACACCATATATTTT.

V and J are TRBV6-4 and TRBJ1-4; D call uncertain. The CDR3 contains 17 residues. V was cut by 3 bases and J by 3 bases, with 17 bases left in between. Germline-derived CDR1 and CDR2 are MRHNA and SNTAGT. CDR3 loop: CASSEWRFQPPNEKLFF. The CDR3, as DNA: TGTGCCAGCAGTGAGTGGCGGTTCCAACCACCTAATGAAAAACTGTTTTTT.

The chain has TRBV5-1 and TRBJ1-1, with 10 bases that match TRBD1. This CDR3 spans 18 amino acids. CDR1 and CDR2 from the germline V gene are SGHRS and YFSETQ. V trimming: 5 bases; J trimming: 4 bases; junction bases outside the gene matches: 17. The CDR3 is CASSPDPDRGITGTEAFF. The CDR3 DNA is TGCGCCAGCAGTCCCGACCCGGACAGGGGGATTACAGGCACTGAAGCTTTCTTT. The entire variable domain, with the rest obtained from reference TRBV5-1 and TRBJ1-1, is as follows: KAGVTQTPRYLIKTRGQQVTLSCSPISGHRSVSWYQQTPGQGLQFLFEYFSETQRNKGNFPGRFSGRQFSNSRSEMNVSTLELGDSALYLCASSPDPDRGITGTEAFFGQGTRLTVV.

This chain uses TRBV6-5 with TRBJ1-1; D is unclear. The CDR3 is 13 residues long. CDR1 MNHEY and CDR2 SVGAGI come from the germline V gene. Trimming left V 5 bases short and J 3 bases short, with 10 bases between. CDR3 sequence: CASSRQAYTEAFF. The CDR3 region has the DNA TGTGCCAGCAGTCGGCAGGCGTACACTGAAGCTTTCTTT.

The gene calls are TRBV19 and TRBJ2-4, with D maybe TRBD2 (7 bases). V was trimmed by 3 bases and J by 4 bases, leaving 13 bases between them. This CDR3 has 15 amino acids. CDR1 LNHDA and CDR2 SQIVND come from the germline V gene (reference sequence). The CDR3: CASSMGGAVKNIQYF. CDR3 bases: TGTGCCAGTAGTATGGGGGGGGCGGTTAAAAACATTCAGTACTTC.

The chain is built from TRBV15 and TRBJ2-3; 7 nucleotides align to TRBD1. The CDR3 consists of 15 residues. Germline CDR1 reads LNHNV; CDR2 reads YYDKDF (reference sequence). V trimming: 0 bases; J trimming: 4 bases; junction bases outside the gene matches: 4. In DNA form, the CDR3 reads TGTGCCACCAGCAGAGACAGGGGGAGCGCAGATACGCAGTATTTT. Translating gives CATSRDRGSADTQYF.

The chain joins TRBV6-6 to TRBJ2-3; the match to TRBD2 covers 8 bases. The germline V gene encodes CDR1 MNHNY and CDR2 SVGAGI (reference sequence). Germline trimming cut 4 bases from V and 1 base from J; bases unmatched to any gene: 4. The CDR3 loop spans 15 amino acids. This CDR3 reads CASSSGGAGTDTQYF. The CDR3 coding sequence is TGTGCCAGCAGTTCCGGGGGGGCGGGCACAGATACGCAGTATTTT.

This chain connects TRBV6-5 to TRBJ1-6, with TRBD1 as a possible D gene (6 bases). In germline, CDR1 is MNHEY, CDR2 SVGAGI. This CDR3 has 13 residues. The germline V and J ends were trimmed by 6 bases and 7 bases, with 10 bases remaining between them. The CDR3 reads CASRTGGNSPLHF. CDR3 nucleotides: TGTGCCAGCAGGACGGGGGGCAATTCACCCCTCCACTTT.

The chain has TRBV24-1 and TRBJ1-5, with D unclear. CDR1 KGHDR and CDR2 SFDVKD come from the germline V gene. V lost 4 bases and J 1 base, leaving 7 bases between the germline ends. CDR3 size: 14 residues. Here the CDR3 DNA reads TGTGCCACCAGTGACACCGGGAGCAATCAGCCCCAGCATTTT. Residues: CATSDTGSNQPQHF.

The chain links TRBV7-9 to TRBJ2-1; D is perhaps TRBD1 (6 bases). V dropped 6 bases and J dropped 4 bases, with 13 bases sitting between them. CDR3 length: 14 amino acids. CDR1 and CDR2 from the germline V gene are SEHNR and FQNEAQ (reference sequence). The DNA for the CDR3 is TGTGCCAGCAGTCGGGACACCCCTTACAATGAGCAGTTCTTC. Amino acids: CASSRDTPYNEQFF.

The gene calls are TRBV3-1 (or the pseudogene TRBV3-2) and TRBJ1-3, with D unresolved. The V and J ends lost 4 bases and 0 bases respectively, with 7 bases between them. The CDR3 covers 14 residues. Germline lookup yields CDR1 LGHDT and CDR2 YNNKEL (reference sequence). The CDR3 here is CASSPGSSGNTIYF. Here the CDR3 DNA reads TGTGCCAGCAGCCCGGGGAGCTCTGGAAACACCATATATTTT.

This chain connects TRBV3-1 (or the pseudogene TRBV3-2) to TRBJ1-2; 7 nucleotides agree with TRBD1. Trimming at V came to 0 bases and at J to 7 bases, leaving 11 bases not matched to a gene. From germline, CDR1 is LGHDT and CDR2 YNNKEL (reference sequence). This CDR3 is 16 amino acids long. Written as DNA, the CDR3 is TGTGCCAGCAGCCAAGATACCGTAGACAGGGTGGGTGGCTACACCTTC. It specifies CASSQDTVDRVGGYTF.

This chain connects TRBV3-1 (or the pseudogene TRBV3-2) to TRBJ1-4, with 7 bases matching TRBD1. J lost 5 bases, V lost 5 bases, and 8 bases had no gene match. Germline V gene data show CDR1 as LGHDT and CDR2 as YNNKEL (reference sequence). CDR3 length: 15 residues. The CDR3 spells CASSLRQGRNEKLFF. The CDR3 bases are TGTGCCAGCAGCTTAAGACAGGGTCGCAATGAAAAACTGTTTTTT.

The DNA for the CDR3 is TGTGCCAGCAGTCAGGGTTTCACTGAAGCTTTCTTT. As protein: CASSQGFTEAFF. The chain uses TRBV9 and TRBJ1-1; possibly TRBD1 for D (5 bases). CDR3 length: 12 residues. Germline CDR1 SGDLS, CDR2 YYNGEE. The V end was cut by 5 bases, the J end by 4 bases, with 9 bases between.

V is TRBV28 and J is TRBJ1-5; D unclear. Per the germline V gene, CDR1 is MDHEN and CDR2 is SYDVKM. Trimming left V 4 bases short and J 8 bases short, with 12 bases between. This CDR3 contains 13 residues. The CDR3 sequence is CASSYAGSKPQHF. CDR3 sequence (DNA): TGTGCCAGCAGTTATGCGGGAAGCAAGCCCCAGCATTTT.

This rearrangement joins TRBV5-1 to TRBJ2-7; 10 nucleotides agree with TRBD2. The CDR3 length is 16 residues. Losses at the gene ends were 4 bases for V and 1 base for J; bases not matched to a gene: 8. Germline loops: CDR1 SGHRS, CDR2 YFSETQ. CDR3 amino acids: CASSPDSGGASYEQYF. The CDR3 nucleotides read TGCGCCAGCAGCCCCGACAGCGGGGGGGCGTCCTACGAGCAGTACTTC. Together with reference TRBV5-1 and TRBJ2-7, the CDR3 gives the full variable domain: KAGVTQTPRYLIKTRGQQVTLSCSPISGHRSVSWYQQTPGQGLQFLFEYFSETQRNKGNFPGRFSGRQFSNSRSEMNVSTLELGDSALYLCASSPDSGGASYEQYFGPGTRLTVT.

The CDR3 DNA reads TGCGCCAGCAGCCTAACTAGCGGGGAGACCCAGTACTTC. This translates into CASSLTSGETQYF. The chain combines TRBV4-1 with TRBJ2-5, with 9 positions matching TRBD2. The V segment lost 4 bases and the J segment 5 bases; nucleotides outside the gene matches: 2. This CDR3 contains 13 residues. CDR1 and CDR2 (germline): MGHRA, YSYEKL.

The V and J genes are TRBV6-4 and TRBJ1-2, with TRBD1 matching 10 bases. Germline assignment: CDR1 MRHNA and CDR2 SNTAGT. V lost 2 bases and J lost 6; bases outside the gene matches: 6. The CDR3 has 15 amino acids. The CDR3 spells CASSDKPGTGDGYTF. The DNA of the CDR3 is TGTGCCAGCAGTGACAAGCCGGGGACAGGGGATGGCTACACCTTC.

Only a few counts were recorded for this clone. The V call is TRBV7-8, the J call TRBJ2-6, with TRBD2 as a possible D gene (5 bases). The CDR3 is made up of 16 amino acids. Germline V CDR1 and CDR2: SGHVS, FQNEAQ. The germline V and J ends were trimmed by 1 base and 4 bases, with 11 bases remaining between them. CDR3 coding DNA: TGTGCCAGCAGCTTAGTCGAGGGCTACGGGGCCAACGTCCTGACTTTC. It encodes CASSLVEGYGANVLTF.

V and J are TRBV3-1 (or the pseudogene TRBV3-2) and TRBJ2-3; D gene ambiguous. With 4 bases removed from V and 1 base from J, the gap between germline ends came to 3 bases. There are 12 residues in the CDR3. Per the germline V gene, CDR1 is LGHDT and CDR2 is YNNKEL (reference sequence). This chain's CDR3 is CASSPGTDTQYF. CDR3 coding DNA: TGTGCCAGCAGCCCAGGCACAGATACGCAGTATTTT.

The CDR3 is CASSSAGPNEKLFF. The CDR3 DNA follows: TGTGCCAGCAGCTCAGCAGGGCCTAATGAAAAACTGTTTTTT. This chain connects TRBV5-4 to TRBJ1-4, with D perhaps TRBD1 (5 bases). The CDR3 covers 14 residues. V lost 3 bases and J 3 bases, leaving 9 bases between the germline ends. Germline CDR1 SGHNT, CDR2 YYREEE (reference sequence).